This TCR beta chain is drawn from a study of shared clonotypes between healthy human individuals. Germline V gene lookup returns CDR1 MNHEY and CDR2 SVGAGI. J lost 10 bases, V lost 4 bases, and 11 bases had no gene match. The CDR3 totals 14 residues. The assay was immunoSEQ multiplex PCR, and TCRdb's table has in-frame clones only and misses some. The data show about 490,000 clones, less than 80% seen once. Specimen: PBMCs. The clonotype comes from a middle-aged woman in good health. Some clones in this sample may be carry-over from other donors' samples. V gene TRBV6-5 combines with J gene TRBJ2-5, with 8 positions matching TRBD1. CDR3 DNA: TGTGCCAGCAGTTGGGGCAACTCCGGACAGGGCCAGTACTTC. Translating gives CASSWGNSGQGQYF.